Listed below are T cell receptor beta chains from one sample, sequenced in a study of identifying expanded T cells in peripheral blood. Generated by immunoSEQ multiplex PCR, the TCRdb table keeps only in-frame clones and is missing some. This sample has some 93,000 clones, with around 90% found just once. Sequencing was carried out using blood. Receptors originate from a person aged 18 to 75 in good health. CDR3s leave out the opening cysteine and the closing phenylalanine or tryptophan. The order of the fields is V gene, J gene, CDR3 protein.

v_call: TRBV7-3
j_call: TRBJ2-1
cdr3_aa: ASSLNSGRTDEQF

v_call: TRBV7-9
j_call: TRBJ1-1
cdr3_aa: ASSLLQGNTEAF

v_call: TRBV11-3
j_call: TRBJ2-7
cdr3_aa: ASSLDRQKTYEQY

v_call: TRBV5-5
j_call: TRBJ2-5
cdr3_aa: ASTLAGSGPGKTQY

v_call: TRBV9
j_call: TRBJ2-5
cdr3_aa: ASSVDSGSRETQY

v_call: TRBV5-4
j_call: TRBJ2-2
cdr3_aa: ASRTTGTNTGELF

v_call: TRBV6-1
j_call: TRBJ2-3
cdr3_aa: ASRGFVNSDTQY

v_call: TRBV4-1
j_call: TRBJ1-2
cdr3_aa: ASSQTRDVLGGYT

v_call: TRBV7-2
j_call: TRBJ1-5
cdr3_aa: ASSPGHLGQPQH

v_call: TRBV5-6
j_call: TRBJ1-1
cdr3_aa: ASSFRQAEAF

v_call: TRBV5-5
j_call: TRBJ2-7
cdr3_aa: ASSLGDRFYEQY

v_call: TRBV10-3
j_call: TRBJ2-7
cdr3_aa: AIRTSGRNEQY

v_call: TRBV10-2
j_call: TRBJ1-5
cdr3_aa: ASRRQGSNQPQH

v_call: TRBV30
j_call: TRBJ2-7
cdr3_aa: AWSVRGPYEQY

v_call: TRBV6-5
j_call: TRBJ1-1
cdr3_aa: ASRTGGSTEAF

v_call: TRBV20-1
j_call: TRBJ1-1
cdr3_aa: SARDPEAF

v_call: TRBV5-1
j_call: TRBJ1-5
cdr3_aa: ASSWDNNQPQH

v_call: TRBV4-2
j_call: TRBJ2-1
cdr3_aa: ASSRVYNEQF

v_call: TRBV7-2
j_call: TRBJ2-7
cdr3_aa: ASSYDRRYEQY

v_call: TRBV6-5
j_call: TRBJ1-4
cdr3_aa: ASSPLGSLEEKLF

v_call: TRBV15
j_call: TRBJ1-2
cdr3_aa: ATSRDYAGQGNGYT

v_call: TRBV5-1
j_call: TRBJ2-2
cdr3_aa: ASGGGRLAGELF

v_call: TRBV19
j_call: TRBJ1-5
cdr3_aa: ASTPGQADQPQH

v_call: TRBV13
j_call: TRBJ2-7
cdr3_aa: ASSPGQGYYEQY

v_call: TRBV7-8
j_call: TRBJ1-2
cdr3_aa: ASSPGTYYT

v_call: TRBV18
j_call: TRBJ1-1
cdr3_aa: ASSPAGVPGTEAF

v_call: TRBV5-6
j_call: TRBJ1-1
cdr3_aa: ASSLGLGTEAF

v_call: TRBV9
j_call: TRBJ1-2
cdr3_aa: ASSVGPRGEAYGYT

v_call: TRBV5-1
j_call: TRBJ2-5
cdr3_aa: ASSRPWGQGQKETQY

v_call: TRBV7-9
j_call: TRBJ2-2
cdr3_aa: ASSLQGANTGELF

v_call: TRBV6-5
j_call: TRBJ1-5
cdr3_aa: ASSYRGNQPQH

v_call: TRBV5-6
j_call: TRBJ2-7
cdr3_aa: ASRSRGRYYEQY

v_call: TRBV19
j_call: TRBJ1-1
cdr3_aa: ASSIVRGAHTEAF

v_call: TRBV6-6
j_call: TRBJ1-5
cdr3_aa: ASSLGGKRGNQPQH

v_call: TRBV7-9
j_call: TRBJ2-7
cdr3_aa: ASSLGPNSTNDYEQY

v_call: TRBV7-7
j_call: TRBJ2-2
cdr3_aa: ASSSGQGTLGAGELF

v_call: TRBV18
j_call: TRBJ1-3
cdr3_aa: ASSPSGTHETSGNTIY

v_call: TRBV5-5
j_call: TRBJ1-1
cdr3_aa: ASSSTSGTGNTEAF

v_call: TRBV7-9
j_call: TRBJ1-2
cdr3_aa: ASSRIGVEGYT

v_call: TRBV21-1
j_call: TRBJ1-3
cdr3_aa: ASSKEGVPGNTIY

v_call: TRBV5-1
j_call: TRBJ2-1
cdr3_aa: ASSLGGSPLNEQF

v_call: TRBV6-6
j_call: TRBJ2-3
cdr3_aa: ASSSFTGTYTDTQY

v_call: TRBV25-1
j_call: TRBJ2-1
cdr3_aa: ASSERAGGPLYNEQF

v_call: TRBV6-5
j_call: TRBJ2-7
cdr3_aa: ASSYWQGTYEQY

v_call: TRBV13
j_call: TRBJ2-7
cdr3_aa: ASSSSRQGLSEQY

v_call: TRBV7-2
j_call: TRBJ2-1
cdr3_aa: ASSLAVSSYNEQF

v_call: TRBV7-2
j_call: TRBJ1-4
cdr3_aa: ASSLGGASNEKLF

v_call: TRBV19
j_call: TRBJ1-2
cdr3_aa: ASSIQGDGYT